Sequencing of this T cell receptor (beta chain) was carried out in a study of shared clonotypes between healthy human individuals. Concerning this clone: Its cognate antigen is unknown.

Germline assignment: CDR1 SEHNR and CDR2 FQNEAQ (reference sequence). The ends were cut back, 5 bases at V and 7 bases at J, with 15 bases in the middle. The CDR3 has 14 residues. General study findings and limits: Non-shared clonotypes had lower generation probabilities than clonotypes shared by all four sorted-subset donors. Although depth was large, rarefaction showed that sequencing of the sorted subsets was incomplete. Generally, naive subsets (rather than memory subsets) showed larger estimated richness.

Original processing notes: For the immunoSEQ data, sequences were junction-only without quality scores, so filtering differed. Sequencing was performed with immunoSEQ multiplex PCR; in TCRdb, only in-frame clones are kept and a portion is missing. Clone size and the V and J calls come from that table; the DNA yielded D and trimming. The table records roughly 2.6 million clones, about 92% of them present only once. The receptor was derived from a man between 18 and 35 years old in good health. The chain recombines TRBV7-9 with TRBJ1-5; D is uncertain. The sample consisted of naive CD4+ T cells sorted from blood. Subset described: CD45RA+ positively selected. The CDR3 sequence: CASSPTALQQPQHF. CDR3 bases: TGTGCCAGCAGCCCCACAGCCTTGCAGCAGCCCCAGCATTTT.